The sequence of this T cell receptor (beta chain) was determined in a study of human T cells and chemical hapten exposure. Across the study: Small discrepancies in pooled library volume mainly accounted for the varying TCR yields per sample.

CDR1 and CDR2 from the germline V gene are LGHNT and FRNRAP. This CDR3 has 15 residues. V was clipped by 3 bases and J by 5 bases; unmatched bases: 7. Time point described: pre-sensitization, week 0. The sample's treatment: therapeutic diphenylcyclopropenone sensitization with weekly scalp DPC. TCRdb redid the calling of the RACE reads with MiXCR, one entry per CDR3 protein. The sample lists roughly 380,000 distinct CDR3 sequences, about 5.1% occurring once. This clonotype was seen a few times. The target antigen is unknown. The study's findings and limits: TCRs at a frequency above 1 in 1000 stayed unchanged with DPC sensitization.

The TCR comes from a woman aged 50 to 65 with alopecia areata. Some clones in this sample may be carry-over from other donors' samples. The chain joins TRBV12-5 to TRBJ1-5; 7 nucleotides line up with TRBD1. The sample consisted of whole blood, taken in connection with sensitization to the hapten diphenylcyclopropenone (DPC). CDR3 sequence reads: CASGFLDRVDQPQHF. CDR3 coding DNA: TGTGCTAGTGGTTTCCTCGACAGGGTCGATCAGCCCCAGCATTTT.